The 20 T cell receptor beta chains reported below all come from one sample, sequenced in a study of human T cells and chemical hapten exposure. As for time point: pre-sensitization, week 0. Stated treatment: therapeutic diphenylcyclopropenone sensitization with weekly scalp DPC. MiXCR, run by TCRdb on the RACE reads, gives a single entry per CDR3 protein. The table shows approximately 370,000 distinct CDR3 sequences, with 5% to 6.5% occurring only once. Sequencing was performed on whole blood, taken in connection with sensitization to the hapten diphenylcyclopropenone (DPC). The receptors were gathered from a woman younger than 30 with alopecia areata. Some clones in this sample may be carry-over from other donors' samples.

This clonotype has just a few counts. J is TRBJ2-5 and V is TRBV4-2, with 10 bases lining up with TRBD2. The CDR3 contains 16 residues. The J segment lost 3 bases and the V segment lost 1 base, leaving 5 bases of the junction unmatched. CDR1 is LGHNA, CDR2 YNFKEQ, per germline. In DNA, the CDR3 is TGTGCCAGCAGCCAAGCCCTCACTAGCGGGGAAGAGACCCAGTACTTC. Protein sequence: CASSQALTSGEETQYF.

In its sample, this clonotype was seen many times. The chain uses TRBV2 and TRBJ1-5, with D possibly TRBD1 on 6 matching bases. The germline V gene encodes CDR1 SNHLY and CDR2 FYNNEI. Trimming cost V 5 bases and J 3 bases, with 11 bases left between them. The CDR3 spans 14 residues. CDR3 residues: CASSPTGNNQPQHF. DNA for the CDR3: TGTGCCAGCAGTCCTACAGGGAACAATCAGCCCCAGCATTTT.

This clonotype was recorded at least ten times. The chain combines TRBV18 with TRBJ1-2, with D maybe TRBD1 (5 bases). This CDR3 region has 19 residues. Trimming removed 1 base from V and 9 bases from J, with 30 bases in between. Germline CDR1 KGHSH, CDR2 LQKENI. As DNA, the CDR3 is TGTGCCAGCTCACCACGGGGTGTCCAGGGCACTTCCCCTGTTGAGAGCTACACCTTC. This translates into CASSPRGVQGTSPVESYTF.

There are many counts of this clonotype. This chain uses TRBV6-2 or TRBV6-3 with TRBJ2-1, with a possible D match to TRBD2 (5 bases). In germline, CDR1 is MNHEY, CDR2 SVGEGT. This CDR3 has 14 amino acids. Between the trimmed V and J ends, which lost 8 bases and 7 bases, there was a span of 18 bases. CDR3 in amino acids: CASATSRVTNEQFF. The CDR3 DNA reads TGTGCCAGCGCCACGTCGAGGGTAACGAATGAGCAGTTCTTC.

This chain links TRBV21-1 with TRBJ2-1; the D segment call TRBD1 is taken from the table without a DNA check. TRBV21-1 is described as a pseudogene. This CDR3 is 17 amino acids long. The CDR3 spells CASSKEGTGGPANEQFF. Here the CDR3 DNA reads TGTGCCAGCAGCAAAGAAGGGACGGGGGGCCCCGCCAATGAGCAGTTCTTC.

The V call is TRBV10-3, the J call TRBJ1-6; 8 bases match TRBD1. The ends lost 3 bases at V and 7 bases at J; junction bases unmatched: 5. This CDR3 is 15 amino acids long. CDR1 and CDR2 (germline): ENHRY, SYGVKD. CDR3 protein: CAISENRGSNSPLHF. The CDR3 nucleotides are TGTGCCATCAGTGAAAACAGGGGGTCGAATTCACCCCTCCACTTT.

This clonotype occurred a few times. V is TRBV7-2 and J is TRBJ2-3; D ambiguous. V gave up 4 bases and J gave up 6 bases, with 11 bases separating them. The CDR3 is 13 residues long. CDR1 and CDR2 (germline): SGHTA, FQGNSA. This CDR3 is CASSWLATDTQYF. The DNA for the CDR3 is TGTGCCAGCAGCTGGTTAGCAACGGATACGCAGTATTTT.

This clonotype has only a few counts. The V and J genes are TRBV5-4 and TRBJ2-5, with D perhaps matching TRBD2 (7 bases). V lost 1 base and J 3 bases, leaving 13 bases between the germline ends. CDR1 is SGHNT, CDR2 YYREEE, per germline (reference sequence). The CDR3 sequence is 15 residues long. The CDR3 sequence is CASSLLGGPEETQYF. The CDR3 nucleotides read TGTGCCAGCAGCTTGCTGGGGGGGCCCGAAGAGACCCAGTACTTC.

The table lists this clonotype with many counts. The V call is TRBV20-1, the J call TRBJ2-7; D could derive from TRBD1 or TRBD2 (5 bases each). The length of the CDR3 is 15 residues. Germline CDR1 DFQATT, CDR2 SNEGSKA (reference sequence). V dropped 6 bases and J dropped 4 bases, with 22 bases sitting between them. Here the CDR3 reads CSAQGVENAGYEQYF. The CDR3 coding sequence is TGCAGTGCCCAGGGAGTGGAGAACGCTGGGTACGAGCAGTACTTC.

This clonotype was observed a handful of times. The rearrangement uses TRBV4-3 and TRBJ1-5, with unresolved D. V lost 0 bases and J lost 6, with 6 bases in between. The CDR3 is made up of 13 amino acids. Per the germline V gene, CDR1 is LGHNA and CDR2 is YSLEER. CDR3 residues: CASSQDSSQPQHF. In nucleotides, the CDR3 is TGCGCCAGCAGCCAAGATTCAAGTCAGCCCCAGCATTTT.

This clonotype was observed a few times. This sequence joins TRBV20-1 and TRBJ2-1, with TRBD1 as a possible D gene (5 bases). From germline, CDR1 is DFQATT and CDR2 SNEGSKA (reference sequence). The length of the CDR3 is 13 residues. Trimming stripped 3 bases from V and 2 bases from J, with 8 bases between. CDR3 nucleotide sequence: TGCAGTGCTAGGCAGGGTCCCTACAATGAGCAGTTCTTC. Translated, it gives CSARQGPYNEQFF.

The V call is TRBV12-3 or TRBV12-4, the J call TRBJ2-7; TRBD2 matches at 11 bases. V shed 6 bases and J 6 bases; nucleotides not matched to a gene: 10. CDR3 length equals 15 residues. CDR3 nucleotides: TGTGCCAGCAGACTAGCGGGGGTATTCAACGGCGAGCAGTACTTC. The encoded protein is CASRLAGVFNGEQYF.

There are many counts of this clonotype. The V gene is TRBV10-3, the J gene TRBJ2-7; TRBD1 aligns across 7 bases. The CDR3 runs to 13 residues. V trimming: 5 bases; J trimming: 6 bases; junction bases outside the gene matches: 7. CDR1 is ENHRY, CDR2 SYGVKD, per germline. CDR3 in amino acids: CAISLDREGEQYF. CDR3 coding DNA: TGTGCCATCAGTCTAGACAGGGAAGGCGAGCAGTACTTC.

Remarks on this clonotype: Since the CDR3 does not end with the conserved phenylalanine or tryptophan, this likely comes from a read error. CDR3 sequence reads: CASSSLGSGLYTGELFS. In nucleotides, the CDR3 is TGTGCCAGCAGCTCGCTGGGGAGCGGGTTGTACACCGGGGAGCTGTTTTCT. The V and J genes are TRBV6-2 or TRBV6-3 and TRBJ2-2; a weak D match, TRBD2 (6 bases). The germline gives CDR1 MNHEY, CDR2 SVGEGT. V shed 6 bases and J shed 3 bases, with 20 bases lying between them. CDR3 length equals 17 residues.

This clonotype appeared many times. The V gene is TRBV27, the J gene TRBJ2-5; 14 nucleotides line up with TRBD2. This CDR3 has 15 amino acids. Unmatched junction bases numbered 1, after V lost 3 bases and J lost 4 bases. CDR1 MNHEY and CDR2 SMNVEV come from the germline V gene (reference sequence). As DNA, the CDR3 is TGTGCCAGCAGTTTTGGGACTAGCGGGGGAGAGACCCAGTACTTC. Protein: CASSFGTSGGETQYF.

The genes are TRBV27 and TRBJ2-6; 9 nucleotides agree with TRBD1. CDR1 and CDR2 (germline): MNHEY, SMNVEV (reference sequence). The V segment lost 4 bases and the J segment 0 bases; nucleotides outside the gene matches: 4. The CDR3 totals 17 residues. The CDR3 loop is CASSSGQGHSGANVLTF. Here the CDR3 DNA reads TGTGCCAGCAGTTCGGGACAGGGTCACTCTGGGGCCAACGTCCTGACTTTC.

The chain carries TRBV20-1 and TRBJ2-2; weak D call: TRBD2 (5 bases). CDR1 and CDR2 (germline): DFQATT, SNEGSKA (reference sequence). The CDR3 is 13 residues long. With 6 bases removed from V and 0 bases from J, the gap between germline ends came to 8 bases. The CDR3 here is CSAPGTNTGELFF. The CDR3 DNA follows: TGCAGTGCCCCGGGGACGAACACCGGGGAGCTGTTTTTT.

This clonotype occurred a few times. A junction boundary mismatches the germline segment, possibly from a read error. The CDR3 region is CASSPLAGLPLF. The CDR3 nucleotides read TGTGCCAGCAGCCCCCTAGCGGGGCTCCCGCTCTTC. This chain uses TRBV5-6 with TRBJ2-1, with 9 bases lining up with TRBD2. This CDR3 has 12 residues. The germline gives CDR1 SGHDT, CDR2 YYEEEE.

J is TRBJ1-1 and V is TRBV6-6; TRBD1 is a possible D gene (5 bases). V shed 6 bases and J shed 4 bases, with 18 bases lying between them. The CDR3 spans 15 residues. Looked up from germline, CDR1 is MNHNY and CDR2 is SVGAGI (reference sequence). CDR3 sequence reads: CASRRSGPGFTEAFF. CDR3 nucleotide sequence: TGTGCCAGCAGGCGCTCAGGCCCAGGGTTCACTGAAGCTTTCTTT.

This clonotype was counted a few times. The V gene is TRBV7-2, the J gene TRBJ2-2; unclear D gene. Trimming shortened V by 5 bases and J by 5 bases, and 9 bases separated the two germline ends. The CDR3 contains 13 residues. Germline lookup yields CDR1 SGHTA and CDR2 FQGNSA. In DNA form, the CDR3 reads TGTGCCAGCAGCCCCCCACGAACCGGGGAGCTGTTTTTT. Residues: CASSPPRTGELFF.